A selection of T cell receptor beta chains follows, all from one sample in a study of blood T cells in healthy people across ages. TCRdb passed the 5' RACE reads through MiXCR, listing each CDR3 protein once. The table records 850,000 to 950,000 distinct CDR3 sequences, about 30% of them present only once. Sequencing input: blood. All receptors come from an elderly woman in good health. Each CDR3 is given with its conserved first and last residue. D genes are given only for firm matches. The size entry is marked missing in some rows and otherwise reads once, few, many or a size class.

V gene	clone size	J gene	D gene	CDR3 DNA	CDR3 protein
TRBV20-1	many	TRBJ2-5	-	TGCAGTGCTGTTCGGTGGGGTGACCAAGAGACCCAGTACTTC	CSAVRWGDQETQYF
TRBV2	few	TRBJ1-2	-	TGTGCCAGCAGTGAAGGACTGCTCTATGGCTACACCTTC	CASSEGLLYGYTF
TRBV28	-	TRBJ1-5	-	TGTGCCAGCAGTTTAACGTCGTTCAGGGGAAGCAATCAGCCCCAGCATTTT	CASSLTSFRGSNQPQHF
TRBV6-2/TRBV6-3	few	TRBJ1-1	-	TGTGCCAGCAGTCATAGGACCGGGAACACTGAAGCTTTCTTT	CASSHRTGNTEAFF
TRBV12-3/TRBV12-4	many	TRBJ2-5	TRBD1	TGTGCCAGCAGGGGGTCAGGGGGCCTAGAGACCCAGTACTTC	CASRGSGGLETQYF
TRBV3-1	few	TRBJ2-5	-	TGTGCCAGCAGCCAAGGTCCGGCCGCCGGGGGGACCCAGTACTTC	CASSQGPAAGGTQYF
TRBV15	many	TRBJ2-3	TRBD1	TGTGCCACCAGCAGATCCGGGACAGGTGGGAATACGCAGTATTTT	CATSRSGTGGNTQYF
TRBV6-2/TRBV6-3	few	TRBJ2-5	TRBD2	TGTGCCAGCAGACCTAGCGGGGTACGAGAGGGTGAGCAGTACTTC	CASRPSGVREGEQYF
TRBV7-2	many	TRBJ1-6	-	TGTGCCAGCAGCTTAGCAGGAGCAGGGGCGTTAAATTCACCCCTCCACTTT	CASSLAGAGALNSPLHF
TRBV6-5	once	TRBJ1-4	-	TGTGCCAGCAGTCCCTACCAGGCGACCAATGAAAAACTGTTTTTT	CASSPYQATNEKLFF
TRBV20-1	many	TRBJ2-6	TRBD1	TGCAGTGCCCTGAGGAGGGACAGGGTGGCTGGGGCCAACGTCCTGACTTTC	CSALRRDRVAGANVLTF
TRBV9	-	TRBJ2-2	-	TGTGCCAGCAGCGTAAGGAACACCGGGGAGCTGTTTTTT	CASSVRNTGELFF
TRBV5-4	-	TRBJ2-3	TRBD2	TGTGCCAGCAGCTACCTGACTAGCGGGGGAGGATCAGATACGCAGTATTTT	CASSYLTSGGGSDTQYF
TRBV29-1	many	TRBJ1-1	-	TGCAGCGTTGAAGATCCGCTGAACACTGAAGCTTTCTTT	CSVEDPLNTEAFF
TRBV20-1	many	TRBJ2-7	TRBD2	TGCAGTGCTAGACCGACTAGCGGGGGGCTAAACACCTACGAGCAGTACTTC	CSARPTSGGLNTYEQYF
TRBV18	-	TRBJ2-1	-	TGTGCCAGCTCGGACGGGCTCAAGACCTTC	CASSDGLKTF
TRBV5-1	-	TRBJ1-4	-	TGCGCCAGCAGTTTCGGAGTGGGTAGTGAAAAACTGTTTTTT	CASSFGVGSEKLFF